The 2 T cell receptor beta chains listed next were all sequenced from one sample in a study of blood T cell repertoires in COVID-19. The protocol was immunoSEQ multiplex PCR, while the TCRdb copy is restricted to in-frame clones and leaves out a portion. Of some 180,000 clones in the sample, about 90% were seen once. Sequenced material: peripheral blood. These receptors all stem from a man aged 45-60 years with acute or convalescent COVID-19.

The chain joins TRBV18 to TRBJ2-3, with D perhaps matching TRBD2 (5 bases). CDR3 length: 14 residues. Looked up from germline, CDR1 is KGHSH and CDR2 is LQKENI. V was trimmed by 1 base and J by 2 bases, leaving 7 bases between them. CDR3 in amino acids: CASSPQGDTDTQYF. The CDR3 DNA is TGTGCCAGCTCACCACAGGGAGACACAGATACGCAGTATTTT.

V gene TRBV7-9 combines with J gene TRBJ2-7; TRBD2 matches 9 bases. V dropped 3 bases and J dropped 7; count of bases not matched to a gene: 7. CDR1 SEHNR and CDR2 FQNEAQ come from the germline V gene (reference sequence). The CDR3 totals 14 residues. The CDR3: CASSFGASGKEQYF. The DNA for the CDR3 is TGTGCCAGCAGCTTCGGCGCTAGCGGGAAGGAGCAGTACTTC. Looking up the rest from reference TRBV7-9 and TRBJ2-7 gives the full variable domain: DTGVSQNPRHKITKRGQNVTFRCDPISEHNRLYWYRQTLGQGPEFLTYFQNEAQLEKSRLLSDRFSAERPKGSFSTLEIQRTEQGDSAMYLCASSFGASGKEQYFGPGTRLTVT.